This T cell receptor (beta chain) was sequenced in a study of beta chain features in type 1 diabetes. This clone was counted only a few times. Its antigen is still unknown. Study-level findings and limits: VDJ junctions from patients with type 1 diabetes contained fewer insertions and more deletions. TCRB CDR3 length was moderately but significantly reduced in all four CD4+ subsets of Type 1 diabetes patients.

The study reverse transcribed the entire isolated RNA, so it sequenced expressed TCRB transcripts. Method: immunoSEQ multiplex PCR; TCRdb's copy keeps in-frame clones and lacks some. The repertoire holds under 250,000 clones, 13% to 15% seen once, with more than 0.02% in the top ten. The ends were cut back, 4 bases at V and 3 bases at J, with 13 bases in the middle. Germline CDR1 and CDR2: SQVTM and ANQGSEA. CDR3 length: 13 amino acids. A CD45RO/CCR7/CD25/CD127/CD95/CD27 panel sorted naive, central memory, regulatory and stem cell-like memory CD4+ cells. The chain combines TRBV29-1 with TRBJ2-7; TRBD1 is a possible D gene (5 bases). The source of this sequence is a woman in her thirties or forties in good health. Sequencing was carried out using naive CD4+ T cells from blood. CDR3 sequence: CSVGREGYYEQYF. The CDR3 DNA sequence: TGCAGCGTTGGCAGGGAAGGGTACTACGAGCAGTACTTC.